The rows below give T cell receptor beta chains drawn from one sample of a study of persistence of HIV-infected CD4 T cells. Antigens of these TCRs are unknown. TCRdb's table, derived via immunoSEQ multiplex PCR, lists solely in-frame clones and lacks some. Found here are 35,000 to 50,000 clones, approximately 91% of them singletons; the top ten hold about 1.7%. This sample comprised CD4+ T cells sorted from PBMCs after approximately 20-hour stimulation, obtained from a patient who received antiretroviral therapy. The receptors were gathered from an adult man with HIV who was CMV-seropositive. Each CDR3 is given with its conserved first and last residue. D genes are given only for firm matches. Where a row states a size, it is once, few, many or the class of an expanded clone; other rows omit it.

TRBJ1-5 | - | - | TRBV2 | TGTGCCAGCTGTGATAGCAATCAGCCCCAGCATTTT | CASCDSNQPQHF
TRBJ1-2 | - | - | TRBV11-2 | TGTGCCAGCAGCTTTGGGCCAAGTAACTATGGCTACACCTTC | CASSFGPSNYGYTF
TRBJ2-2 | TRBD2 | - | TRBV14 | TGTGCCAGCAGCTCTGTCGGGGGGTACACCGGGGAGCTGTTTTTT | CASSSVGGYTGELFF
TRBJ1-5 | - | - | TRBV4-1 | TGCGCCAGCAGCCAAGATCCGGCCAGGGTAGAACAGCCCCAGCATTTT | CASSQDPARVEQPQHF
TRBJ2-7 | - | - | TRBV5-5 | TGTGCCAGCAGGGGCCAGTTAGGGTCCAGCTCCTACGAGCAGTACTTC | CASRGQLGSSSYEQYF
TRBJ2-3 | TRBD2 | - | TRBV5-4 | TGTGCCAGCAGCTTGCCTAGCGGGGGCCGGAGCACAGATACGCAGTATTTT | CASSLPSGGRSTDTQYF
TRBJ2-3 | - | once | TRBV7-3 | TGTGCCAGCAGCTCACAGGGTCCGCACCACACAGATACGCAGTATTTT | CASSSQGPHHTDTQYF
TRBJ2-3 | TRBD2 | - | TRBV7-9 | TGTGCCAGCAGCTTACGAGATTTCGGGGGGGGCAGCACAGATACGCAGTATTTT | CASSLRDFGGGSTDTQYF
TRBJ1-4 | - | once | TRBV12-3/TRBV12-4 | TGTGCCAGCAGTTTAACTAATGAAAAACTGTTTTTT | CASSLTNEKLFF
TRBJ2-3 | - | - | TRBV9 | TGTGCCAGCAGCGTAAGGACAGATAGCACAGATACGCAGTATTTT | CASSVRTDSTDTQYF
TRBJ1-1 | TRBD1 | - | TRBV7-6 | TGTGCCAGCAGCTTACAGGGGGGCGTCACTGAAGCTTTCTTT | CASSLQGGVTEAFF
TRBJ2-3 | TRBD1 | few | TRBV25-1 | TGTGCCAGCCAGCGACAGGGACGGGTCACAGATACGCAGTATTTT | CASQRQGRVTDTQYF
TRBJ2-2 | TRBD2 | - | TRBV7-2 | TGTGCCAGCAGCTTACGGCTAGCGGAGAACACCGGGGAGCTGTTTTTT | CASSLRLAENTGELFF
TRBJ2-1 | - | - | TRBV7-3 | TGTGCCAGCAGCCCAGGGACCAACCGAGGGCAGTTCTTC | CASSPGTNRGQFF
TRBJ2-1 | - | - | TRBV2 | TGTGCCAGCAGGGGGTGGGGGATTGAAAACAATGAGCAGTTCTTC | CASRGWGIENNEQFF
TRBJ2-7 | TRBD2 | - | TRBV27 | TGTGCCAGCAGTCCCAGGACTAGCGGGGGCGGAGGGGGCTACGAGCAGTACTTC | CASSPRTSGGGGGYEQYF
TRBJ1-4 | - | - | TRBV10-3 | TGTGCCATCAGTGATGACAGGCAGACTGAAAAACTGTTTTTT | CAISDDRQTEKLFF
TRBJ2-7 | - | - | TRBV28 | TGTGCCAGCAGTTTTCTAGGTACAGAGCAGTACTTC | CASSFLGTEQYF
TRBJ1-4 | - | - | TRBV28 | TGTGCCAGCAGTTCCCCCCCCCTTGAAAAACTGTTTTTT | CASSSPPLEKLFF
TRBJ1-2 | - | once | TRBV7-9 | TGTGCCAGCAGCTTAGAGACGGCGTCCTACACCTTC | CASSLETASYTF
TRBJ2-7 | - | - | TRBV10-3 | TGTGCCATCATGGGGGGATCCGGCTACGAGCAGTACTTC | CAIMGGSGYEQYF
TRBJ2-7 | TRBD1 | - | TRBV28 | TGTGCCAGCAGTTTAGTCCTGGGACAGGGGTTATACGAGCAGTACTTC | CASSLVLGQGLYEQYF
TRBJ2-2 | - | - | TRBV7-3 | TGTGCCAGCAGCTTAACGAGGGCAGGGGAGCTGTTTTTT | CASSLTRAGELFF
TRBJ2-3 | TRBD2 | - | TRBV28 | TGTGCCAGCAGTCTCCTACCTAGCGGGGGCACAGATACGCAGTATTTT | CASSLLPSGGTDTQYF
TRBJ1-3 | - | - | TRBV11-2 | TGTGCCAGCAGCACAGGACCCCCGGGGGCTGGAAACACCATATATTTT | CASSTGPPGAGNTIYF
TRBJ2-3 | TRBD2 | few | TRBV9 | TGTGCCAGCAGCTCGACTAGCGGGGGGGCCAAAGATACGCAGTATTTT | CASSSTSGGAKDTQYF
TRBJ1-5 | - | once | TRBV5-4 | TGTGCCAGCAGCTTGGGTAGCAATCAGCCCCAGCATTTT | CASSLGSNQPQHF
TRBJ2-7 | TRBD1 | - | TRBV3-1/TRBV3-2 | TGTGCCAGCAGCCCCTACGGGACAGTGAACTACGAGCAGTACTTC | CASSPYGTVNYEQYF
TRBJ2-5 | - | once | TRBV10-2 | TGCGCCAGCAGAACAGTGGAGACCCAGTACTTC | CASRTVETQYF
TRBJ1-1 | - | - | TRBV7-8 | TGTGCCAGCAGCTTAAACCTGTTCACTGAAGCTTTCTTT | CASSLNLFTEAFF